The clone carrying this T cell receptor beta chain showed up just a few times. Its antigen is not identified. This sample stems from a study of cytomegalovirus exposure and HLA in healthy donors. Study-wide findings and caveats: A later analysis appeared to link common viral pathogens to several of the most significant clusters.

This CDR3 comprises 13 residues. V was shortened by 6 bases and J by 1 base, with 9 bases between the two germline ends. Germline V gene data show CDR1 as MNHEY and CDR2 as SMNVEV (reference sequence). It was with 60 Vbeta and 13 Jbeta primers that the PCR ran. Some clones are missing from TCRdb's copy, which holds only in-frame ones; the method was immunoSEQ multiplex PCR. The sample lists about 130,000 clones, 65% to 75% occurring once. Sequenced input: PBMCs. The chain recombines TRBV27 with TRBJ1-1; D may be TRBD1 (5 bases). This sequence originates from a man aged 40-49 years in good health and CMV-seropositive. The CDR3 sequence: CASRDTGNTEAFF. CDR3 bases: TGTGCCAGCAGAGATACAGGGAACACTGAAGCTTTCTTT.